This paragraph covers one TCR beta chain sequence. This specimen comes from a study of blood T cell repertoires in COVID-19. Study-wide context: The samples span acute and convalescent COVID-19 from the United States, Italy and Spain. The cDNA or gDNA used as material had been derived from T cells, B-cell-depleted T cells, or PBMCs.

Sequencing was performed with immunoSEQ multiplex PCR; in TCRdb, only in-frame clones are kept and a portion is missing. The sample includes about half a million clones, roughly 88% seen only once; the top ten take about 3.2%. Between the trimmed V and J ends, which lost 6 bases and 0 bases, there was a span of 12 bases. The CDR3 is 16 amino acids. Germline CDR1 LNHDA, CDR2 SQIVND (reference sequence). The specimen was peripheral blood. The rearrangement uses TRBV19 and TRBJ2-6, with no clear D. This clonotype was sampled from a human donor in a cohort sampled during active COVID-19. The CDR3 nucleotides read TGTGCCAGTAGGGTATGGGCGAACTCTGGGGCCAACGTCCTGACTTTC. Its translation is CASRVWANSGANVLTF.